This T cell receptor (beta chain) was recovered during a study of spatial heterogeneity in lung cancer. General study findings and limits: Tracking of tumor mutation counts was seen in expanded intratumoral alpha and beta TCR counts. Tracking of ubiquitous and regional nonsynonymous mutations by counts of ubiquitous and regional expanded TCRs, respectively, was seen.

Regarding this clonotype: The target antigen is unknown. This beta chain came through as a stray read in a library set up for alpha chains, and its size says little.

Time point defined: sample taken at primary tumor resection. Untreated early-stage non-small cell lung cancer patients, 72 in total, were the donors. This CDR3 spans 15 amino acids. V shed 0 bases and J shed 8 bases, with 14 bases lying between them. The germline V gene has CDR1 MNHNY and CDR2 SVGAGI (reference sequence). One entry per CDR3 protein, called by TCRdb with MiXCR from the 5' RACE reads. This table has several thousand distinct CDR3 sequences, approximately 15% appearing once. This receptor was identified in a male donor with early-stage non-small cell lung cancer. Sample: lung tumor tissue, taken at surgery. The genes are TRBV6-6 and TRBJ2-1; no clear D. The CDR3 coding sequence is TGTGCCAGCAGTTACTCGATTTCCCTTGGGGATGAGCAGTTCTTC. Protein: CASSYSISLGDEQFF.